This T cell receptor (beta chain) was found in a study of graft-versus-host responses after intestinal transplantation. Germline values: CDR1 SGHTA, CDR2 FQGNSA. The CDR3 totals 17 residues. Unmatched junction bases numbered 12, after V lost 5 bases and J lost 8 bases. Profiling relied on immunoSEQ multiplex PCR, and the TCRdb table lists in-frame clones only, not all of them. The sample carries about 24,000 clones, 70% to 90% recorded once. The gene calls are TRBV7-2 and TRBJ2-1; 13 bases map to TRBD2. The sample was PBMCs, taken approximately 450 days after intestinal transplant. The sequence was collected from a human patient who received an intestinal transplant, so some T cells may come from the graft donor. The CDR3 sequence is CASSLTSGRAPPHEQFF. DNA for the CDR3: TGTGCCAGCAGCCTTACTAGCGGGAGGGCCCCGCCCCATGAGCAGTTCTTC.